This T cell receptor (beta chain) was recovered during a study of radiation and T cells in renal cell carcinoma. Study-wide results and limits: Top tumor clonotypes rose in blood 2 weeks post-radiation, then contracted.

Data came from immunoSEQ multiplex PCR; TCRdb stores just in-frame clones and leaves some out. Of about 86,000 clones in the sample, around four fifths are singletons; the top ten hold approximately 8.8%. CDR1 is LGHNA, CDR2 YNFKEQ, per germline. This CDR3 is built from 15 residues. With V trimmed by 3 bases and J by 5 bases, 7 bases remained unmatched. About this clone itself: No antigen is known for it.

Documented time point: blood 4 weeks post-SBRT, at nephrectomy. Specified treatment: 15 Gy SBRT to primary tumor, nephrectomy 4 weeks later. Nephrectomy followed 15 Gy stereotactic body radiation by 4 weeks. Blood was sampled at baseline, 2 weeks and 4 weeks after SBRT. Clear cell pathology was present in this patient's renal cell carcinoma. The specimen was blood, collected from a patient whose treatment included radiotherapy and nephrectomy. The clonotype was recovered from a man aged 45-65 years with renal cell carcinoma. The rearrangement uses TRBV4-2 and TRBJ1-1; the match to TRBD1 covers 9 bases. The chain's CDR3 is CASSHFGQGRTEAFF. CDR3 coding DNA: TGTGCCAGCAGCCATTTTGGACAGGGGCGAACTGAAGCTTTCTTT.